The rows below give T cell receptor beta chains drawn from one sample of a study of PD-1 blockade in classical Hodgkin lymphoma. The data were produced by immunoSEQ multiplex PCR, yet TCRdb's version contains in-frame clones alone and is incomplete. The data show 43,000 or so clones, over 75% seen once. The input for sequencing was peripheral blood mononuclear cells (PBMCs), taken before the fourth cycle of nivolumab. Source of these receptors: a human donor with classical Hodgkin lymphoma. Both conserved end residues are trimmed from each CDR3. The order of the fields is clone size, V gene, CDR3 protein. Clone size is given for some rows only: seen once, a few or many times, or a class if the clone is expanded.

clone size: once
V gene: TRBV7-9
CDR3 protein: ASRTFAGENTEAF

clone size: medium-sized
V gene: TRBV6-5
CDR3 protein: ASRPRFFDEAF

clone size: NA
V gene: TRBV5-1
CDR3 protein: ASSFQLSTDTQY

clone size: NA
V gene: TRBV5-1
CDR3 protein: ASSSSGQVNTEAF

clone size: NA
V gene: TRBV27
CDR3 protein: ASSFWGQGGTEAF

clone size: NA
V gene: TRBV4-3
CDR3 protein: ASSQDGIQTQY

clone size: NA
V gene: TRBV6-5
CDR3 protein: ASRSRGDQPQH

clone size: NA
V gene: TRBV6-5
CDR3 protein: ASSYSYQTGYGYT

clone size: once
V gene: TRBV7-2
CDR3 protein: ASSLGSRSRTEAF

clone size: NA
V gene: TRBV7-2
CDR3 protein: ASSLLQGDDGYT

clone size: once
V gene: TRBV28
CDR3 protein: ASSQVLAGFTFGTQY

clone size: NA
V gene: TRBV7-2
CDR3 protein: ASSLATTRGQETQY

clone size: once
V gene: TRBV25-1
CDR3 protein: ASSDRTGGEQY

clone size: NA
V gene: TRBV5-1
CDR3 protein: ASSPIQGTDTEAF

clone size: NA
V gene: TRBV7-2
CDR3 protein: ASSFGGGTEAF

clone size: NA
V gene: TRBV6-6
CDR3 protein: ASSYSGSGSSYGYT

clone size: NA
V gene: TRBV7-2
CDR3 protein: ASSLGELNTEAF

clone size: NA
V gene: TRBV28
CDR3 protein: ASSSGQAKNEQY

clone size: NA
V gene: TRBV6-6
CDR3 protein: ASRGVDYEQY

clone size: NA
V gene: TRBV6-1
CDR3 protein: ASSEDGDQPQH

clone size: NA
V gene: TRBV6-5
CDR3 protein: AISVGGENTPLH

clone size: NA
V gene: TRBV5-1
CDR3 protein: ASSLDIGPYGYT

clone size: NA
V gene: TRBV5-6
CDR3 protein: ASRTGTALNQPQH

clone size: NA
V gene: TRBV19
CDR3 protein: ASSKGSTDTQY

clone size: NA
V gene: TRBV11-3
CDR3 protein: ASSLGVVAGDYEQY

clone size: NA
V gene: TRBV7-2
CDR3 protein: ASSFTGQGYGTIY

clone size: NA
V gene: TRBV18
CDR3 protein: ASSPIQGFNYGYT

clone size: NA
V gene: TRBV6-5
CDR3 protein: ASSYSRGIAGELF

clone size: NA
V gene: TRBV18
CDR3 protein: ASSPPGSGSYEQY

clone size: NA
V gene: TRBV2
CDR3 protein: ASSEIAGGTEAF

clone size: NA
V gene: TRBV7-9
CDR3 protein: ASSLKGGLYGYT

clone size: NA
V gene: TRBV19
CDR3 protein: ASSIVPSGGREF

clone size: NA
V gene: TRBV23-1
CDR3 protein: ASSQSRQGAFLFYEQY

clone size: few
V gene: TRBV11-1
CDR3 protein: ASSTRTGPNTEAF

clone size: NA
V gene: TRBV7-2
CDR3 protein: ASSFSRGRETQY

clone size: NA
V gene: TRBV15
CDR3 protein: ATSRVEGVYNEQF

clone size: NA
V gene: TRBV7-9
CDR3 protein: ASSLGTGWNTEAF

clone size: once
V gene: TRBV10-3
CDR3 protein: AISDRRGGLAPTDTQY

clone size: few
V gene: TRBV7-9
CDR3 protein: ASSSTEQETQY

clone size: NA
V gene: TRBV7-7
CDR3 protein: ASSLGLDGDTQY

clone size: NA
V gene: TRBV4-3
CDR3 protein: ASSQESSGARGYT

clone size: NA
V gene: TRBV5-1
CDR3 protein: ASSLGDPGYEQY

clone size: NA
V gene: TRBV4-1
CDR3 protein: ASSQGEGAGYEQY

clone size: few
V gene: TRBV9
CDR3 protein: ASSVGNANTEAF

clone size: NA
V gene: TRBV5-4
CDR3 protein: ASSLRTDTGAQY

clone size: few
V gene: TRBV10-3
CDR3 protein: AISEMDRGEAF

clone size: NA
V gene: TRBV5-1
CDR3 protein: ASSFSTGSSYEQY

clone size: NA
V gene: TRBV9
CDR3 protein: ASSVGIRWGNTIY

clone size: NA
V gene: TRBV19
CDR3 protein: ASSNQEAQRQY

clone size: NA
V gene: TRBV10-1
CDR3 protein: ASPGTGLKAEAF

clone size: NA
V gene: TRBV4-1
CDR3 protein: ASSQDPSSFGTDTQY

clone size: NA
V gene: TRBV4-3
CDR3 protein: ASSPGGLAGGFQETQY

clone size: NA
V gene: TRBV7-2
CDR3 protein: ASSLEPGEAF

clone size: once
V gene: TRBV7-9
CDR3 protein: ASSASGGAVAYEQY